This is a list of T cell receptor beta chains from one sample in a study of OX40 agonist ivuxolimab in advanced cancers. Produced via immunoSEQ multiplex PCR; TCRdb's table is partial and in-frame only. The sample holds approximately 35,000 clones, around 80% seen once. Sequenced here: CD4+ or CD8+ T cells sorted from blood, sampled in a trial of the OX40 agonist ivuxolimab. All receptors derive from an adult with an advanced solid tumor such as melanoma, head and neck, liver or kidney cancer. Each CDR3 is given with its conserved first and last residue. A D gene is named only where the DNA matches it firmly. Size is omitted from some rows. Given values are once, few, many or a class for expanded clones.

.	.	14	TRBV7-9	TRBJ1-6	TGTGCCAGCAGCTTAGGCCAGTCTAATTCACCCCTCCACTTT	CASSLGQSNSPLHF
.	TRBD1	15	TRBV5-1	TRBJ1-4	TGCGCCAGCAGCTGGGGGACAGGAGGGGATGAAAAACTGTTTTTT	CASSWGTGGDEKLFF
few	TRBD1	14	TRBV7-6	TRBJ1-1	TGTGCCAGCGCTCCGGGACAGGTGAACACTGAAGCTTTCTTT	CASAPGQVNTEAFF
once	.	13	TRBV7-2	TRBJ1-1	TGTGCCAGCAGCTTAGAAGGGAGTACTGAAGCTTTCTTT	CASSLEGSTEAFF
few	.	14	TRBV5-1	TRBJ2-5	TGCGCCAGCAGCTCAAATCAGGGGAAAGAGACCCAGTACTTC	CASSSNQGKETQYF
.	.	14	TRBV27	TRBJ2-5	TGTGCCAGCAGTCCTCGACTCGGCCAAGAGACCCAGTACTTC	CASSPRLGQETQYF
.	.	14	TRBV18	TRBJ1-2	TGTGCCAGCTCACCACCAACAGGGTTCTATGGCTACACCTTC	CASSPPTGFYGYTF
once	.	15	TRBV5-1	TRBJ2-3	TGCGCCAGCAGCTTAGCCAGAGTTAGCACAGATACGCAGTATTTT	CASSLARVSTDTQYF
.	.	15	TRBV7-8	TRBJ2-3	TGTGCCAGCAGCTTAGGACACCAAATCACAGATACGCAGTATTTT	CASSLGHQITDTQYF
.	.	13	TRBV5-1	TRBJ2-7	TGCGCCAGCAGCTTGATGAGCTCCTACGAGCAGTACTTC	CASSLMSSYEQYF
.	.	15	TRBV7-6	TRBJ2-3	TGTGCCAGCAGCTTAGCGAAGCCAGCGACCGCCCTGCAGTATTTT	CASSLAKPATALQYF
few	.	11	TRBV20-1	TRBJ2-1	TGCAGTGCTAGGCCGGGTTATGAGCAGTTCTTC	CSARPGYEQFF
.	TRBD1	16	TRBV13	TRBJ1-6	TGTGCCAGCAGCCTTGACAGGGGTAGAAATAATTCACCCCTCCACTTT	CASSLDRGRNNSPLHF
.	.	13	TRBV2	TRBJ2-3	TGTGCCAGCAATCGGGTTTTCACAGATACGCAGTATTTT	CASNRVFTDTQYF
.	.	15	TRBV6-6	TRBJ2-7	TGTGCCAGCAGCCACGGGACTGCCAGCTCCTACGAGCAGTACTTC	CASSHGTASSYEQYF
.	TRBD1	14	TRBV18	TRBJ2-3	TGTGCCAGCTCGCCGGACAGGAACACAGATACGCAGTATTTT	CASSPDRNTDTQYF
.	.	14	TRBV19	TRBJ2-3	TGTGCCAGTAGTATACTAGCGCACACAGATACGCAGTATTTT	CASSILAHTDTQYF
.	TRBD2	14	TRBV11-2	TRBJ2-5	TGTGCCAGCAGCTTCGGGGGGGTGAGAGAGACCCAGTACTTC	CASSFGGVRETQYF
.	.	15	TRBV15	TRBJ1-4	TGTGCCACCAGCAGGGCAGGGCAATCTAATGAAAAACTGTTTTTT	CATSRAGQSNEKLFF
few	TRBD1	15	TRBV6-6	TRBJ1-2	TGTGCCAGCAGCCTCGGGACAGGGCTGAACTATGGCTACACCTTC	CASSLGTGLNYGYTF
medium-sized	TRBD1	14	TRBV4-2	TRBJ2-5	TGTGCCAGCAGCAACGGACAGGGGGAAGAGACCCAGTACTTC	CASSNGQGEETQYF
.	TRBD1	13	TRBV30	TRBJ1-2	TGTGCCTGGAGCTCAGGGGGCGGCTATGGCTACACCTTC	CAWSSGGGYGYTF
.	TRBD2	16	TRBV2	TRBJ2-1	TGTGCCAGCAGTCTAGTAGCGGGGGGGCCGGACAATGAGCAGTTCTTC	CASSLVAGGPDNEQFF
.	.	15	TRBV4-1	TRBJ1-2	TGCGCCAGCAGCCAAGGTGATTCGGGGTTCTATGGCTACACCTTC	CASSQGDSGFYGYTF
.	TRBD2	15	TRBV9	TRBJ2-2	TGTGCCAGCAGCGTTAGCGGGGGGTCGGTCGGGGAGCTGTTTTTT	CASSVSGGSVGELFF
.	TRBD1	17	TRBV5-4	TRBJ2-2	TGTGCCAGCAGCTCGGGACAGGGCGTCGGTTCCACCGGGGAGCTGTTTTTT	CASSSGQGVGSTGELFF
.	.	13	TRBV10-3	TRBJ2-3	TGTGCCGCCACTCAGGATCGGGCAGATACGCAGTATTTT	CAATQDRADTQYF
.	.	14	TRBV7-9	TRBJ2-1	TGTGCCAGCAGCCTTAGAGGGAATATTGATGAGCAGTTCTTC	CASSLRGNIDEQFF
few	.	18	TRBV27	TRBJ2-3	TGTGCCAGCAGTCGCCGAGGGGGACTATCCGGGAGCACAGATACGCAGTATTTT	CASSRRGGLSGSTDTQYF
few	.	14	TRBV6-1	TRBJ2-5	TGTGCCACCCTGTTGACAGGATGGGGAGAGACCCAGTACTTC	CATLLTGWGETQYF
.	TRBD1	14	TRBV9	TRBJ1-6	TGTGCCAGCAGCGTCCGGGACAGTCGTTCACCCCTCCACTTT	CASSVRDSRSPLHF
.	.	13	TRBV5-1	TRBJ2-7	TGCGCCAGCAGCTTGGAACGGACAGACGAGCAGTACTTC	CASSLERTDEQYF